This section outlines one T cell receptor (beta chain) sequence together with its context. The source of the sample is a study of human thymus T cells. All donors were healthy Finnish infants who were undergoing corrective surgery to treat congenital heart defects. This CDR3 has 12 amino acids. With 9 bases removed from V and 4 bases from J, the gap between germline ends came to 12 bases. From germline, CDR1 is SEHNR and CDR2 FQNEAQ (reference sequence). Clones were sequenced by immunoSEQ multiplex PCR, and TCRdb holds only the in-frame ones, with some missing. The sample consists of more than 50,000 clones, 90% to 95% of them appearing once.

The TCR comes from a boy less than two years old with a congenital heart defect but otherwise immunologically healthy. This chain links TRBV7-9 with TRBJ2-5, with D perhaps matching TRBD2 (6 bases). Source material: blood. CDR3 DNA: TGTGCCAGTGGGGCGGGGCTAGAGACCCAGTACTTC. Translation gives CASGAGLETQYF. Full variable domain (missing parts from reference TRBV7-9 and TRBJ2-5): DTGVSQNPRHKITKRGQNVTFRCDPISEHNRLYWYRQTLGQGPEFLTYFQNEAQLEKSRLLSDRFSAERPKGSFSTLEIQRTEQGDSAMYLCASGAGLETQYFGPGTRLLVL.